What follows describes a single TCR beta chain. Authors' data handling: Amplification of reference gene primers provided the estimated nucleated cell counts. Generated by immunoSEQ multiplex PCR, the TCRdb table keeps only in-frame clones and is missing some. V and J calls and clone size are given by that table; D and trimming were obtained from the DNA. The table records 330,000 or so clones, about 87% of them present only once. The sample belongs to a study of blood T cell repertoires in COVID-19. Study background: Acute-phase and convalescent COVID-19 samples originated in the United States, Italy and Spain. T cells, B-cell-depleted T cells, or PBMCs provided the cDNA or gDNA that served as material.

Sequenced material: peripheral blood. This TCR was sampled from a man aged 25 to 40 with COVID-19, enrolled during active disease.

CDR3 coding DNA: TGTGCCAGTAGTACCGGACAGGCGGTGCACACTGAAGCTTTCTTT. It is translated as CASSTGQAVHTEAFF. This rearrangement joins TRBV19 to TRBJ1-1; 7 bases agree with TRBD1. This CDR3 comprises 15 residues. Germline V CDR1 and CDR2: LNHDA, SQIVND (reference sequence). V trimming: 4 bases; J trimming: 3 bases; junction bases outside the gene matches: 8.